These 10 T cell receptor beta chains share one sample of origin, sequenced in a study of spatial heterogeneity in lung cancer. Time point in this sample: blood at routine non-recurrence follow-up after resection. One entry per CDR3 protein results from TCRdb running MiXCR on the 5' RACE reads. The sample yields over 40,000 distinct CDR3 sequences, about 11% seen once. The source material was PBMCs, sampled at follow-up. These receptors all come from a male donor with early-stage non-small cell lung cancer.

The gene calls are TRBV10-3 and TRBJ2-7, with D perhaps TRBD2 (6 bases). Germline-derived CDR1 and CDR2 are ENHRY and SYGVKD. Trimming took off 3 bases at V and 0 bases at J, with 12 bases between the two ends. The CDR3 sequence is 15 residues long. The CDR3 DNA is TGTGCCATCAGTGATGGGGGGACCAACTCCTACGAGCAGTACTTC. Amino acids: CAISDGGTNSYEQYF.

V and J are TRBV2 and TRBJ2-7, with 7 bases that match TRBD2. J was trimmed by 3 bases and V by 6 bases; bases with no gene match: 11. This CDR3 region has 15 residues. The germline V gene has CDR1 SNHLY and CDR2 FYNNEI. For the CDR3, the DNA is TGTGCCAGCAGAGTCCTCTTGCCGGGGGGCTACGAGCAGTACTTC. It is translated as CASRVLLPGGYEQYF.

Of note for this clonotype: A single base separates this from a much larger clone, so it may be a read error. The CDR3 DNA reads as TGTGCCAGCAGTTCACAGTGGCGAGCTTTCTTT. This encodes CASSSQWRAFF. This rearrangement joins TRBV12-3 or TRBV12-4 to TRBJ1-1; no clear D gene. The CDR3 is made up of 11 amino acids. The V and J ends lost 4 bases and 10 bases respectively, with 10 bases between them.

CDR3 region: CASSWDNNQPQHF. The CDR3 DNA reads as TGTGCCAGCAGTTGGGACAACAATCAGCCCCAGCATTTT. V is TRBV12-3 or TRBV12-4 and J is TRBJ1-5; possible D gene TRBD1, 6 bases. V was clipped by 4 bases and J by 3 bases, with 7 bases between them. The CDR3 totals 13 residues.

This clonotype was found many times. The chain is built from TRBV24-1 and TRBJ2-1; D is possibly TRBD1 or TRBD2 (5 bases each). Trimming shortened V by 6 bases and J by 7 bases, and 12 bases separated the two germline ends. CDR1 and CDR2 from the germline V gene are KGHDR and SFDVKD. The CDR3 is 13 residues long. CDR3 in DNA: TGTGCCACCAGTTTTCCAGGGACGAATGAGCAGTTCTTC. Translated: CATSFPGTNEQFF.

This clonotype was found many times. For the CDR3, the DNA is TGTGCCAGCAAGAGGAGGGGGAACACTGAAGCTTTCTTT. Amino acids: CASKRRGNTEAFF. The chain couples TRBV5-4 to TRBJ1-1, with a tentative D call TRBD1 (5 bases). With 6 bases removed from V and 1 base from J, the gap between germline ends came to 10 bases. The CDR3 loop spans 13 amino acids. Germline CDR1 SGHNT, CDR2 YYREEE (reference sequence).

About this clonotype itself: This clone may be a read error of a much larger clone one base away. This sequence joins TRBV6-2 or TRBV6-3 and TRBJ1-1; 8 positions match TRBD1. V was clipped by 6 bases and J by 0 bases; unmatched bases: 9. CDR1 is MNHEY and CDR2 is SVGEGT in the germline V gene. The CDR3 is 16 amino acids. The chain's CDR3 is CASSSRTGWMNTEAFF. CDR3 nucleotides: TGTGCCAGCAGCTCCAGGACAGGGTGGATGAACACTGAAGCTTTCTTT.

This clonotype was seen repeatedly, ten times or more. CDR3 amino acids: CASKQQANTGELFF. CDR3 DNA sequence: TGTGCCAGCAAACAACAGGCGAACACCGGGGAGCTGTTTTTT. The chain carries TRBV2 and TRBJ2-2; the D gene is possibly TRBD1 (5 bases). The CDR3 extends over 14 amino acids. The V end was cut by 7 bases, the J end by 0 bases, with 9 bases between. CDR1 SNHLY and CDR2 FYNNEI come from the germline V gene. The variable domain in full, with the rest retrieved from reference TRBV2 and TRBJ2-2, is EPEVTQTPSHQVTQMGQEVILRCVPISNHLYFYWYRQILGQKVEFLVSFYNNEISEKSEIFDDQFSVERPDGSNFTLKIRSTKLEDSAMYFCASKQQANTGELFFGEGSRLTVL.

The V gene is TRBV12-3 or TRBV12-4, the J gene TRBJ1-2; 8 bases are a match to TRBD1. V was clipped by 2 bases and J by 4 bases; unmatched bases: 9. The CDR3 runs to 16 residues. This chain's CDR3 is CASSLSSPGGGYGYTF. Written as DNA, the CDR3 is TGTGCCAGCAGTTTAAGCAGTCCAGGGGGCGGCTATGGCTACACCTTC.

The rearrangement links TRBV3-1 to TRBJ2-3; D not certain. From germline, CDR1 is LGHDT and CDR2 YNNKEL (reference sequence). Trimming shortened V by 2 bases and J by 6 bases, and 12 bases separated the two germline ends. CDR3 length: 14 residues. The CDR3: CASSQNRAADTQYF. In nucleotides, the CDR3 is TGTGCCAGCAGCCAAAACCGGGCCGCGGATACGCAGTATTTT.